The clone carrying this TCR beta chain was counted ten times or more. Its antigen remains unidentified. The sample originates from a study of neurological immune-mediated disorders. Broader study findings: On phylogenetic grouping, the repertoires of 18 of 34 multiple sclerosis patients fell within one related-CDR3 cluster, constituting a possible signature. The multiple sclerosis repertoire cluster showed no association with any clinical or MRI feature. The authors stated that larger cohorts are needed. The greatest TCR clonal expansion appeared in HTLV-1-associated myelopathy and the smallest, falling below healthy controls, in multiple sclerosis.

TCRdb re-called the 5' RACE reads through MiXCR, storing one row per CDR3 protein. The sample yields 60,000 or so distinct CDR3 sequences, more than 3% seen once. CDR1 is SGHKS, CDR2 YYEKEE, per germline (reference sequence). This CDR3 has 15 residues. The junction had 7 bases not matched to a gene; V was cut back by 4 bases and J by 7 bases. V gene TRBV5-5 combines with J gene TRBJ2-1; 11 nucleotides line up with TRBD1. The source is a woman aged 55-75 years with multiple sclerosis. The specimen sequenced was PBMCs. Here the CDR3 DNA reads TGTGCCAGCAGCGACGGACAGGGGGCTCTTAATGAGCAGTTCTTC. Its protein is CASSDGQGALNEQFF.